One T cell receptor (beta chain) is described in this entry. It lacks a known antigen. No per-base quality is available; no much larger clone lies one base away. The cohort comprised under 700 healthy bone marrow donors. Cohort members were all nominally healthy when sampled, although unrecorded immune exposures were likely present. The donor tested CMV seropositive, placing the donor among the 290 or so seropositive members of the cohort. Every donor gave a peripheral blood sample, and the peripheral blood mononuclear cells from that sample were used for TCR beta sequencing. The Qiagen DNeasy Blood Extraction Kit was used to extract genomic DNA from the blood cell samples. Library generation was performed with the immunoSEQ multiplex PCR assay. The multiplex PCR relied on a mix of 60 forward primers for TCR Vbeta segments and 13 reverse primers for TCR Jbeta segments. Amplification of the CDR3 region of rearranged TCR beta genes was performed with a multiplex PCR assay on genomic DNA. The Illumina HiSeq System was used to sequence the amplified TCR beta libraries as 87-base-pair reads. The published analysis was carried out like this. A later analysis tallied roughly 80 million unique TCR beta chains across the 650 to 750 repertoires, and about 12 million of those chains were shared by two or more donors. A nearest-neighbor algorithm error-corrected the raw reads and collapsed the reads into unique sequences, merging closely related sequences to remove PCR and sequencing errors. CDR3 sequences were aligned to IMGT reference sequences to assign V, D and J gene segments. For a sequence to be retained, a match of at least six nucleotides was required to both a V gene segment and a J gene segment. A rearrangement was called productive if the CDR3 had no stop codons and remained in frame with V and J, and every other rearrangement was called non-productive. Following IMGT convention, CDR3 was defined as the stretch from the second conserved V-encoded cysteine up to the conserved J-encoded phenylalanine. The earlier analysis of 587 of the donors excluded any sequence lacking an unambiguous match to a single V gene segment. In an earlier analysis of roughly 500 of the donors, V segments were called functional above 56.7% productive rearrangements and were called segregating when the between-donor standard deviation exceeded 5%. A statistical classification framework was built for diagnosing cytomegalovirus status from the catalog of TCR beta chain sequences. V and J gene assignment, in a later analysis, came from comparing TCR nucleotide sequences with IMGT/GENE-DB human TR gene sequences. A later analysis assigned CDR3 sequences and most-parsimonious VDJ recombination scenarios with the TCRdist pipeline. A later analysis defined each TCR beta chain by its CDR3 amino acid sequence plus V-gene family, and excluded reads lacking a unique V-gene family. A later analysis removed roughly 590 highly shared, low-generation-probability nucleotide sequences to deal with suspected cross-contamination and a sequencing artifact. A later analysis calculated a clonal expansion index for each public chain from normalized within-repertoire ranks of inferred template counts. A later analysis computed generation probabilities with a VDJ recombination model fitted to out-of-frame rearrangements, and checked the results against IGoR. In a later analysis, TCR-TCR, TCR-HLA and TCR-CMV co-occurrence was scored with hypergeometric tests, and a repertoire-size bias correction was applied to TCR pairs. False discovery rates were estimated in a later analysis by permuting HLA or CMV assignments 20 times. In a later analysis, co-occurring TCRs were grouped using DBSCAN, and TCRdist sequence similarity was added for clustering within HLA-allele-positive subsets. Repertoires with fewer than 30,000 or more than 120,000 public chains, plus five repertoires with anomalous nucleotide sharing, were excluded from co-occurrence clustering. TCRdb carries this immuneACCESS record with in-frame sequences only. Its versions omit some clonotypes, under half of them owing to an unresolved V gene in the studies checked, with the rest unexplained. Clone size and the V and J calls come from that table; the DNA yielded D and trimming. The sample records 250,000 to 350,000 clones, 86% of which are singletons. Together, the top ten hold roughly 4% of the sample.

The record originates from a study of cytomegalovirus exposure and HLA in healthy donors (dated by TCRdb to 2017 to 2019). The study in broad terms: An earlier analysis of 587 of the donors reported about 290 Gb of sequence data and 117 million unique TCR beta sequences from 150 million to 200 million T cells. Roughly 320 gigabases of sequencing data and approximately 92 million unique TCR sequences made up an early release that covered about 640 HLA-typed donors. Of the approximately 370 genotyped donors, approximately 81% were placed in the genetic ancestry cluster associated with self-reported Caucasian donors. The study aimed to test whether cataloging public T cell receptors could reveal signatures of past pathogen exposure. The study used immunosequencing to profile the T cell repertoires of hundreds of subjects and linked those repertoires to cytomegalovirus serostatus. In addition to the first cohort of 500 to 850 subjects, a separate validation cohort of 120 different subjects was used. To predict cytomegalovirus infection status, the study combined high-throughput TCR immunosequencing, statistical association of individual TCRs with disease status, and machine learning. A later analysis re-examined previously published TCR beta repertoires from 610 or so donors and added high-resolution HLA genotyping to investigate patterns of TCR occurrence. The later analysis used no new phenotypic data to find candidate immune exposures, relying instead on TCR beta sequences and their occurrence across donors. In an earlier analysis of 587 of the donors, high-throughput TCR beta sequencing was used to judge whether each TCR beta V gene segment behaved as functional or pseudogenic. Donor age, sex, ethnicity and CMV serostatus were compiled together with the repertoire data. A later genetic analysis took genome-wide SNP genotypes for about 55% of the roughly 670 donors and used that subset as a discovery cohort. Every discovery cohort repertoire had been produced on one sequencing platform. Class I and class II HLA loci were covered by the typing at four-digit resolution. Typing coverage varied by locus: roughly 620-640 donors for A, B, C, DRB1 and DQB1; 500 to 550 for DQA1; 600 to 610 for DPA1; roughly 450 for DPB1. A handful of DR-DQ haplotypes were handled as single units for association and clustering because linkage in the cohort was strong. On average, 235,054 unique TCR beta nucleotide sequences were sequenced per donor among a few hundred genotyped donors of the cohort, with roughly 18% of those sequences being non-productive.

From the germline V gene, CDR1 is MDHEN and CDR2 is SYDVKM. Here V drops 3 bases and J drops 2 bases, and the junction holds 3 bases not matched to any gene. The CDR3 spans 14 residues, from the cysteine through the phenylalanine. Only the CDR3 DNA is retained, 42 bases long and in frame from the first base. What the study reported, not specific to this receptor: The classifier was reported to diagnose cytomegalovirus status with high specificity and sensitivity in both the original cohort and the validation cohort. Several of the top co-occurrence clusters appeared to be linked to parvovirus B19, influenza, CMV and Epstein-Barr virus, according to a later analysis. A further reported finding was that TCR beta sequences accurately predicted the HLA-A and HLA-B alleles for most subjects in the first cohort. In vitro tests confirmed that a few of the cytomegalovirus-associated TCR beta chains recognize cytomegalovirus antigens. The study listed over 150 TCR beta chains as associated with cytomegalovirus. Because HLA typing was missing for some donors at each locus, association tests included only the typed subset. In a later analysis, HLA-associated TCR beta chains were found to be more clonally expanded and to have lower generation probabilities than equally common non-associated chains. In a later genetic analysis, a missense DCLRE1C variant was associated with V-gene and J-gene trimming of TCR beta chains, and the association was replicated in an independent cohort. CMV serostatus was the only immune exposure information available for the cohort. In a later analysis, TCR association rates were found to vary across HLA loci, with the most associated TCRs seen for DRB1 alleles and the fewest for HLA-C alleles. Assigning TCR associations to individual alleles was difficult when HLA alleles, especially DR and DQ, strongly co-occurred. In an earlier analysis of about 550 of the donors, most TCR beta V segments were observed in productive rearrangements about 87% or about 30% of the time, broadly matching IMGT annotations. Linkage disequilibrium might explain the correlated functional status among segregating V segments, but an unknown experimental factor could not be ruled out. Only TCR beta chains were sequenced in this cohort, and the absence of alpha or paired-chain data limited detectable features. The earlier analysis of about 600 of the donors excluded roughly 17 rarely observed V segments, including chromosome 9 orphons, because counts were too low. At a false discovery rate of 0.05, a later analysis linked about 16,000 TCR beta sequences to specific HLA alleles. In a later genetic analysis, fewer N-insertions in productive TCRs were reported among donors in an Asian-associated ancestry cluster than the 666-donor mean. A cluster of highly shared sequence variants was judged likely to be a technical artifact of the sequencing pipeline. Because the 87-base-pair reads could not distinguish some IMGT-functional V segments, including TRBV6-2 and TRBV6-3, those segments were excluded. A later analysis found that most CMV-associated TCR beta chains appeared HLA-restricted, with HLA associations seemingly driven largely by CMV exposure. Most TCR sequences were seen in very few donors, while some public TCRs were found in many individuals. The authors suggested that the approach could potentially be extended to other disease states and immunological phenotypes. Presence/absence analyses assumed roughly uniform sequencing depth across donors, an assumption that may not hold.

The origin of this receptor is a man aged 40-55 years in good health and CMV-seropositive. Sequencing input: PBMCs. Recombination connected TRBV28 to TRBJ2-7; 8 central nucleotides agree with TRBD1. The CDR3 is CASSLEQGAYEQYF. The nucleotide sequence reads TGTGCCAGCAGTTTGGAACAGGGGGCCTACGAGCAGTACTTC.